This entry features one T cell receptor (beta chain) sequence. Its target is unknown. V gave up 2 bases and J gave up 7 bases; unmatched junction bases: 16. The CDR3 covers 18 residues. Germline-derived CDR1 and CDR2 are MNHEY and SMNVEV (reference sequence). Sequencing targeted expressed TCRB transcripts, as all isolated RNA had been reverse transcribed. TCRdb's table, derived via immunoSEQ multiplex PCR, lists solely in-frame clones and lacks some. The table includes roughly 330,000 clones, approximately 11% detected once. This specimen comes from a study of beta chain features in type 1 diabetes. Overall study results and limits: All four CD4+ subsets from Type 1 diabetes patients carried moderately but significantly shorter TCRB CDR3s.

Sorted populations all exceeded 98% purity. Source material: naive CD4+ T cells from blood. The clonotype originates from a woman younger than 45 in good health. V gene TRBV27 combines with J gene TRBJ2-1; 8 nucleotides line up with TRBD2. The CDR3 reads CASSLPHLRAGAKNEQFF. The CDR3 DNA follows: TGTGCCAGCAGTTTACCCCACCTGAGAGCGGGAGCCAAGAATGAGCAGTTCTTC.